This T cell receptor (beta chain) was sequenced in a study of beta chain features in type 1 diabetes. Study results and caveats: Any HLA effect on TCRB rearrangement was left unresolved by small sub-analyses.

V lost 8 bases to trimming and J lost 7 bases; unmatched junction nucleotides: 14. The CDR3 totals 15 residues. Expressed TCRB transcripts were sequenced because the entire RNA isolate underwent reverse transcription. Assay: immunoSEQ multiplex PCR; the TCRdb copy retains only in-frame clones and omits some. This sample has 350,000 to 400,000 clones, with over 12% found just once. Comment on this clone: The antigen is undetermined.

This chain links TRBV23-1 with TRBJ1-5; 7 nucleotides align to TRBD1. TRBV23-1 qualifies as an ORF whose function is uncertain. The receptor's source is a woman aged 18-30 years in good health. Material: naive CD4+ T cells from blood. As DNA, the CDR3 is TGCGCCAGCGGCGACCGGGACAGCGTCAACCAGCCCCAGCATTTT. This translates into CASGDRDSVNQPQHF.